A selection of T cell receptor beta chains follows, all from one sample in a study of memory CD8 T cells in hepatitis C reinfection. Sequencing was performed with immunoSEQ multiplex PCR; in TCRdb, only in-frame clones are kept and a portion is missing. The data show under 60,000 clones, roughly 89% seen once. Specimen: naive CD8+ T cells sorted from blood. All receptors derive from a man aged 18 to 29 with hepatitis C virus infection. Both conserved end residues are part of each CDR3. The D gene is left open where the match is weak. A row's size may be missing; if present it is once, few, many or a size class.

CDR3nt: TGCGCCAGCAGCCAAGAAGGTTGGGGGGACTATGGCTACACCTTC
CDR3aa: CASSQEGWGDYGYTF
j_gene: TRBJ1-2
len: 15
v_gene: TRBV4-3
abundance: NA
d_gene: NA

CDR3nt: TGTGCCAGCAGTCCGGGACACCAGAACACCGGGGAGCTGTTTTTT
CDR3aa: CASSPGHQNTGELFF
j_gene: TRBJ2-2
len: 15
v_gene: TRBV5-6
abundance: NA
d_gene: NA

CDR3nt: TGTGCCAGCTCCCCGGAGGGCGGTTACAATCAGCCCCAGCATTTT
CDR3aa: CASSPEGGYNQPQHF
j_gene: TRBJ1-5
len: 15
v_gene: TRBV18
abundance: NA
d_gene: NA

CDR3nt: TGTGCCAGTTCCCCCTCCGGGGGCTATGGCTACACCTTC
CDR3aa: CASSPSGGYGYTF
j_gene: TRBJ1-2
len: 13
v_gene: TRBV6-6
abundance: NA
d_gene: NA

CDR3nt: TGTGCTAGTGGTTCCATCCCAGACATTGGGGAGACCCAGTACTTC
CDR3aa: CASGSIPDIGETQYF
j_gene: TRBJ2-5
len: 15
v_gene: TRBV12-5
abundance: NA
d_gene: NA

CDR3nt: TGTGCCTGGAAAGGGACTAGCGGGGGGGCCTATTACAATGAGCAGTTCTTC
CDR3aa: CAWKGTSGGAYYNEQFF
j_gene: TRBJ2-1
len: 17
v_gene: TRBV30
abundance: NA
d_gene: TRBD2

CDR3nt: TGTGCCAGCACCGGACAGGGGGCACACTCTGGAAACACCATATATTTT
CDR3aa: CASTGQGAHSGNTIYF
j_gene: TRBJ1-3
len: 16
v_gene: TRBV6-6
abundance: NA
d_gene: TRBD1

CDR3nt: TGTGCCAGCAGTTCAAAGGGGCAGCCCCAGCATTTT
CDR3aa: CASSSKGQPQHF
j_gene: TRBJ1-5
len: 12
v_gene: TRBV27
abundance: NA
d_gene: NA

CDR3nt: TGTGCCAGCAGCTTATATCCTGCAGGGGACATCTACAATGAGCAGTTCTTC
CDR3aa: CASSLYPAGDIYNEQFF
j_gene: TRBJ2-1
len: 17
v_gene: TRBV11-2
abundance: NA
d_gene: NA

CDR3nt: TGTGCCAGCAGCCCCCGGGACACCTACTCTGGAAACACCATATATTTT
CDR3aa: CASSPRDTYSGNTIYF
j_gene: TRBJ1-3
len: 16
v_gene: TRBV11-2
abundance: NA
d_gene: NA

CDR3nt: TGTGCCAGCTCAACACCGGGACAGGGTATAGCAGATACGCAGTATTTT
CDR3aa: CASSTPGQGIADTQYF
j_gene: TRBJ2-3
len: 16
v_gene: TRBV18
abundance: NA
d_gene: TRBD1

CDR3nt: TGTGCCAGCAGTTACGATCCTTCGGGGGGCGACTATGGCTACACCTTC
CDR3aa: CASSYDPSGGDYGYTF
j_gene: TRBJ1-2
len: 16
v_gene: TRBV6-5
abundance: NA
d_gene: NA

CDR3nt: TGTGCCAGTAGTATGGGGGGACTTGGTGCTTTCTTT
CDR3aa: CASSMGGLGAFF
j_gene: TRBJ1-1
len: 12
v_gene: TRBV19
abundance: NA
d_gene: NA

CDR3nt: TGCGCCAGCAGTCGTCCCGGGACAGGGAATGAGCAGTTCTTC
CDR3aa: CASSRPGTGNEQFF
j_gene: TRBJ2-1
len: 14
v_gene: TRBV4-1
abundance: NA
d_gene: TRBD1

CDR3nt: TGTGCCAGCAGCCAAGAAGAACAGGGCCTATATGGCTACACCTTC
CDR3aa: CASSQEEQGLYGYTF
j_gene: TRBJ1-2
len: 15
v_gene: TRBV4-2
abundance: NA
d_gene: NA

CDR3nt: TGCGCCAGCAGCCAACCCCGTTATAGCGGTCCTAGCACAGATACGCAGTATTTT
CDR3aa: CASSQPRYSGPSTDTQYF
j_gene: TRBJ2-3
len: 18
v_gene: TRBV4-1
abundance: NA
d_gene: NA

CDR3nt: TGTGCCAGCAGTTTATATGGGACAGGGGGCGCAGATACGCAGTATTTT
CDR3aa: CASSLYGTGGADTQYF
j_gene: TRBJ2-3
len: 16
v_gene: TRBV27
abundance: NA
d_gene: TRBD1

CDR3nt: TGTGCCAGCAGTACCCCAGGGTCGAGCAATCAGCCCCAGCATTTT
CDR3aa: CASSTPGSSNQPQHF
j_gene: TRBJ1-5
len: 15
v_gene: TRBV6-6
abundance: NA
d_gene: NA

CDR3nt: TGTGCCAGCAGCTTGGCCTCCAGGGGCATGGAGACCCAGTACTTC
CDR3aa: CASSLASRGMETQYF
j_gene: TRBJ2-5
len: 15
v_gene: TRBV5-6
abundance: NA
d_gene: NA

CDR3nt: TGTGCCAGCAGCAGGGGGCAGGGGCGTTATGGCTACACCTTC
CDR3aa: CASSRGQGRYGYTF
j_gene: TRBJ1-2
len: 14
v_gene: TRBV21-1
abundance: NA
d_gene: NA

CDR3nt: TGTGCCACCAGCAGACCCCGGACAGCGAACACTGAAGCTTTCTTT
CDR3aa: CATSRPRTANTEAFF
j_gene: TRBJ1-1
len: 15
v_gene: TRBV15
abundance: NA
d_gene: NA

CDR3nt: TGTGCCAGCAGTTTTTCCGAGGGCCATGAGCAGTTCTTC
CDR3aa: CASSFSEGHEQFF
j_gene: TRBJ2-1
len: 13
v_gene: TRBV27
abundance: NA
d_gene: NA

CDR3nt: TGTGCCTGGAGTGCAAGCACGGATGAGCAGTTCTTC
CDR3aa: CAWSASTDEQFF
j_gene: TRBJ2-1
len: 12
v_gene: TRBV30
abundance: NA
d_gene: NA

CDR3nt: TGCGCCAGCAGTCGGGAGGGACTGGGGAATGAGCAGTTCTTC
CDR3aa: CASSREGLGNEQFF
j_gene: TRBJ2-1
len: 14
v_gene: TRBV4-3
abundance: NA
d_gene: TRBD2

CDR3nt: TGCGCCAGCACCGAAGCGGGAGGGTACTACGAGCAGTACTTC
CDR3aa: CASTEAGGYYEQYF
j_gene: TRBJ2-7
len: 14
v_gene: TRBV5-1
abundance: NA
d_gene: TRBD2

CDR3nt: TGTGCCAGCAGGTTGGACAGTTTGAACACTGAAGCTTTCTTT
CDR3aa: CASRLDSLNTEAFF
j_gene: TRBJ1-1
len: 14
v_gene: TRBV28
abundance: NA
d_gene: NA

CDR3nt: TGTGCCAGCAGCGAGGCAGTCTACAATGAGCAGTTCTTC
CDR3aa: CASSEAVYNEQFF
j_gene: TRBJ2-1
len: 13
v_gene: TRBV7-9
abundance: NA
d_gene: NA

CDR3nt: TGCGCCAGCAGCCAAGTTGGTTCGCAGGGAAGCGAGCAGTACTTC
CDR3aa: CASSQVGSQGSEQYF
j_gene: TRBJ2-7
len: 15
v_gene: TRBV4-1
abundance: NA
d_gene: NA

CDR3nt: TGTGCCAGCAGTGCCGGACTAGCGGGAGGGCGGAAAAAGTTCTTC
CDR3aa: CASSAGLAGGRKKFF
j_gene: TRBJ2-1
len: 15
v_gene: TRBV6-5
abundance: NA
d_gene: TRBD2

CDR3nt: TGTGCCAGCAGTTTAAAGCCGGGACTAGCGGGACGCCCCTCCTACGAGCAGTACTTC
CDR3aa: CASSLKPGLAGRPSYEQYF
j_gene: TRBJ2-7
len: 19
v_gene: TRBV28
abundance: NA
d_gene: TRBD2

CDR3nt: TGCAGCGTTGAAGATCGGAGGGCGGTTCTCGAAGAGACCCAGTACTTC
CDR3aa: CSVEDRRAVLEETQYF
j_gene: TRBJ2-5
len: 16
v_gene: TRBV29-1
abundance: NA
d_gene: NA

CDR3nt: TGTGCCAGCAGCTTGGGAGCAGGGAATTCAAATGAGCAGTTCTTC
CDR3aa: CASSLGAGNSNEQFF
j_gene: TRBJ2-1
len: 15
v_gene: TRBV5-4
abundance: NA
d_gene: NA

CDR3nt: TGTGCCAGCAGCTCCGGTCCTTCGAGAAATTCACCCCTCCACTTT
CDR3aa: CASSSGPSRNSPLHF
j_gene: TRBJ1-6
len: 15
v_gene: TRBV5-4
abundance: NA
d_gene: NA

CDR3nt: TGTGCCAGCAATAGCCTCGACAATGAGCAGTTCTTC
CDR3aa: CASNSLDNEQFF
j_gene: TRBJ2-1
len: 12
v_gene: TRBV2
abundance: NA
d_gene: NA

CDR3nt: TGTGCCAGCAGTCTAGGGAGCACCGGGGAGCTGTTTTTT
CDR3aa: CASSLGSTGELFF
j_gene: TRBJ2-2
len: 13
v_gene: TRBV6-6
abundance: NA
d_gene: NA

CDR3nt: TGCGCCAGCAGCCAGCAACCGGGACAGGAATATGGCTACACCTTC
CDR3aa: CASSQQPGQEYGYTF
j_gene: TRBJ1-2
len: 15
v_gene: TRBV4-1
abundance: NA
d_gene: TRBD1

CDR3nt: TGTGCCAGCAGTGAGTGGACAGGGTTACAAGAGACCCAGTACTTC
CDR3aa: CASSEWTGLQETQYF
j_gene: TRBJ2-5
len: 15
v_gene: TRBV25-1
abundance: few
d_gene: TRBD1

CDR3nt: TGTGCCAGTAGCTGGACAGGGGGGGATAACAATGAGCAGTTCTTC
CDR3aa: CASSWTGGDNNEQFF
j_gene: TRBJ2-1
len: 15
v_gene: TRBV19
abundance: NA
d_gene: TRBD1

CDR3nt: TGTGCCAGCAGCTTAATCTCGACAGCAGAAGCTTTCTTT
CDR3aa: CASSLISTAEAFF
j_gene: TRBJ1-1
len: 13
v_gene: TRBV7-3
abundance: NA
d_gene: NA